The rows below give T cell receptor beta chains drawn from one sample of a study of vaccination and CD4 T cells after COVID-19. These receptors' targets are unknown. TCRdb fed the PCR reads into MiXCR, producing one record per CDR3 protein. Of around 10,000 distinct CDR3 sequences listed, under 40% are singletons. The sequenced sample consisted of CD4+ T cells from blood, cultured in vitro. These receptors were taken from a human donor in good health. Both conserved end residues are part of each CDR3. D genes are given only for firm matches. Clone size is given for some rows only: seen once, a few or many times, or a class if the clone is expanded.

D gene	J gene	clone size	V gene	CDR3 DNA	CDR3 protein
TRBD1	TRBJ1-5	few	TRBV20-1	TGCAGTGCTTTTCCGGGACAGGAGTATCAGCCCCAGCATTTT	CSAFPGQEYQPQHF
NA	TRBJ1-5	few	TRBV28	TGTGCCAGCAGTTCGGGGGGAGGCAATCAGCCCCAGCATTTT	CASSSGGGNQPQHF
TRBD1	TRBJ2-7	few	TRBV15	TGTGCCACCAGCAGAGGAGGACAGGGGATGAACGAGCAGTACTTC	CATSRGGQGMNEQYF
NA	TRBJ2-7	once	TRBV6-1	TGTGCCAGCAGTGGCGAGTTGTTATCCTACGAGCAGTACTTC	CASSGELLSYEQYF
NA	TRBJ2-7	few	TRBV7-9	TGTGCCAGCACAACCGATTGGGAGGAGCAGTACTTC	CASTTDWEEQYF
TRBD1	TRBJ1-6	NA	TRBV15	TGTGCCACCAGCAGAGGGGACAGGGCTGACGGTTCACCCCTCCACTTT	CATSRGDRADGSPLHF
NA	TRBJ2-2	NA	TRBV24-1	TGTGCCACCGTGGGACGGGGAAACACCGGGGAGCTGTTTTTT	CATVGRGNTGELFF
TRBD1	TRBJ1-5	medium-sized	TRBV20-1	TGCAGTGCTGACCCATGGACAGGGGGAGGTCAGCCCCAGCATTTT	CSADPWTGGGQPQHF
NA	TRBJ1-1	NA	TRBV19	TGTGCCAGTAGTCTGGGGGTAATAGAAGCTTTCTTT	CASSLGVIEAFF
NA	TRBJ1-1	NA	TRBV9	TGTGCCAGCAGCTTAACAGGGATGGACACTGAAGCTTTCTTT	CASSLTGMDTEAFF
TRBD2	TRBJ2-1	few	TRBV10-3	TGTGCCATCAGTCCCGCCGGGGGGGCGGTCGAGCAGTTCTTC	CAISPAGGAVEQFF